Shown below are 23 T cell receptor beta chains from a single sample sequenced in a study of blood T cell repertoires in COVID-19. Assay used: immunoSEQ multiplex PCR; TCRdb lists only in-frame clones, some missing. This sample carries roughly 260,000 clones, approximately 82% of them seen once, and the ten largest clones take roughly 4.9%. The sequenced sample was peripheral blood. These receptors originate from an elderly woman with active or convalescent COVID-19.

J is TRBJ1-2 and V is TRBV20-1, with TRBD1 as a possible D gene (5 bases). The CDR3 has 11 amino acids. The germline gives CDR1 DFQATT, CDR2 SNEGSKA (reference sequence). Trimming removed 4 bases from V and 4 bases from J, with 7 bases in between. The CDR3 here is CSATGSYGYTF. CDR3 DNA sequence: TGCAGTGCTACAGGGTCCTATGGCTACACCTTC.

For the CDR3, the DNA is TGTGCCAGCAGTTCATCGGCAGTCTATGGCTACACCTTC. The encoded protein is CASSSSAVYGYTF. J is TRBJ1-2 and V is TRBV27; D uncertain. Per the germline V gene, CDR1 is MNHEY and CDR2 is SMNVEV (reference sequence). The CDR3 consists of 13 residues. V lost 4 bases to trimming and J lost 4 bases, with 10 bases between them.

CDR3 sequence reads: CASMSVQGSGNTIYF. Written as DNA, the CDR3 is TGTGCCAGTATGAGCGTACAGGGTTCTGGAAACACCATATATTTT. The genes are TRBV19 and TRBJ1-3; TRBD1 might be the D (6 bases). The CDR3 runs 15 residues. The V end was cut by 7 bases, the J end by 1 base, with 14 bases between. Germline-derived CDR1 and CDR2 are LNHDA and SQIVND (reference sequence).

This chain joins TRBV10-3 and TRBJ2-7, with D possibly TRBD2 on 6 matching bases. Trimming stripped 3 bases from V and 4 bases from J, with 16 bases between. Germline lookup yields CDR1 ENHRY and CDR2 SYGVKD. This CDR3 spans 15 amino acids. The CDR3 DNA sequence: TGTGCCATCAGTGACGAATGGGGAGGTGCATACGAGCAGTACTTC. This gives the protein CAISDEWGGAYEQYF.

The chain uses TRBV5-1 and TRBJ2-2, with TRBD1 matching 11 bases. Germline lookup yields CDR1 SGHRS and CDR2 YFSETQ. The CDR3 contains 16 residues. With V trimmed by 4 bases and J by 4 bases, 6 bases remained unmatched. This CDR3 is CASSRGDRGVTGELFF. The CDR3 DNA reads as TGCGCCAGCAGCAGAGGGGACAGGGGGGTCACCGGGGAGCTGTTTTTT.

As to this clone: Other DNA sequences in the sample encode the same CDR3. This chain connects TRBV6-5 to TRBJ2-2; D is possibly TRBD1 (6 bases). Trimming stripped 2 bases from V and 0 bases from J, with 10 bases between. The CDR3 has 16 residues. Germline assignment: CDR1 MNHEY and CDR2 SVGAGI. CDR3 DNA sequence: TGTGCCAGCAGTTACCAAACAGGGTCGAACACCGGGGAGCTGTTTTTT. It yields the protein CASSYQTGSNTGELFF.

The chain uses TRBV7-9 and TRBJ1-2; no definite D call. The CDR3 contains 13 residues. Trimming shortened V by 4 bases and J by 8 bases, and 14 bases separated the two germline ends. Germline V gene lookup returns CDR1 SEHNR and CDR2 FQNEAQ (reference sequence). The CDR3 region is CASSSQPVGGYTF. The CDR3 DNA sequence: TGTGCCAGCAGCTCACAGCCCGTAGGAGGCTACACCTTC.

On this clone: The same CDR3 can be traced to other DNA sequences in this sample. The chain is built from TRBV7-2 and TRBJ2-2; maybe TRBD1 (6 bases). This CDR3 contains 15 residues. Germline V gene sequence: CDR1 SGHTA, CDR2 FQGNSA. Trimming removed 3 bases at V and 1 base at J, with 9 bases between. CDR3 DNA sequence: TGTGCCAGCAGCTTGGGGACATTGAACACCGGGGAGCTGTTTTTT. Protein: CASSLGTLNTGELFF.

This rearrangement joins TRBV12-3 or TRBV12-4 to TRBJ2-3; D unresolved. Trimming shortened V by 4 bases and J by 5 bases, and 7 bases separated the two germline ends. The CDR3 runs to 12 residues. CDR3: CASSSRVDTQYF. The CDR3 DNA follows: TGTGCCAGCAGTTCTAGAGTAGATACGCAGTATTTT.

This chain connects TRBV15 to TRBJ1-1; 7 bases fit TRBD1. Germline V gene lookup returns CDR1 LNHNV and CDR2 YYDKDF (reference sequence). Trimming took 3 bases from V and 4 from J; bases not matched to a gene: 8. The length of the CDR3 is 15 residues. As DNA, the CDR3 is TGTGCCACCAGCAGGACACCACAGGGGCCCACTGAAGCTTTCTTT. Protein sequence: CATSRTPQGPTEAFF.

The chain couples TRBV6-5 to TRBJ2-1; possibly TRBD2 for D (6 bases). The germline V and J ends were trimmed by 6 bases and 15 bases, with 21 bases remaining between them. The CDR3 spans 13 residues. Per the germline V gene, CDR1 is MNHEY and CDR2 is SVGAGI. The CDR3 reads CASRGGPNFGWFF. The CDR3 bases are TGTGCCAGCAGGGGGGGACCTAACTTCGGTTGGTTCTTC.

This chain uses TRBV5-1 with TRBJ1-1; 9 nucleotides match TRBD1. The V gene's germline CDR1 is SGHRS and CDR2 YFSETQ. CDR3 length: 18 residues. The V and J ends lost 3 bases and 5 bases, in that order; junction bases with no gene match: 17. CDR3 region: CASSSVPLGQGDGTEAFF. In DNA, the CDR3 is TGCGCCAGCAGCTCTGTCCCCCTGGGACAGGGAGACGGGACTGAAGCTTTCTTT.

This chain joins TRBV6-2 or TRBV6-3 and TRBJ2-1; no firm D call. Germline V CDR1 and CDR2: MNHEY, SVGEGT. Trimming pared 4 bases from V and 4 bases from J, leaving 11 bases between. The CDR3 sequence is 14 residues long. CDR3 in amino acids: CASSSRHLYNEQFF. The CDR3 DNA reads as TGTGCCAGCAGTTCCAGACACCTTTACAATGAGCAGTTCTTC.

This clone was seen a few times. For the CDR3, the DNA is TGTGCCAGCAGCCTGAGCGGGAGCTCTTTCGATGAGCAGTTCTTC. Translation: CASSLSGSSFDEQFF. V usage is TRBV7-2 and J usage is TRBJ2-1; 8 bases fit TRBD2. With V trimmed by 5 bases and J by 8 bases, 11 bases remained unmatched. CDR1 SGHTA and CDR2 FQGNSA come from the germline V gene. CDR3 size: 15 residues.

The chain couples TRBV2 to TRBJ2-7, with D perhaps TRBD2 (6 bases). The CDR3 is 11 amino acids. V lost 7 bases and J 6 bases, leaving 10 bases between the germline ends. Germline V gene sequence: CDR1 SNHLY, CDR2 FYNNEI. The CDR3 DNA reads TGTGCCAGCAACTACGGGGGCGAGCAGTACTTC. As protein: CASNYGGEQYF.

V and J are TRBV5-4 and TRBJ2-5, with TRBD2 as a possible D gene (5 bases). The V gene's germline CDR1 is SGHNT and CDR2 YYREEE (reference sequence). V lost 4 bases and J lost 1, with 8 bases in between. The CDR3 has 13 amino acids. The CDR3 sequence: CASSTRAQETQYF. In DNA, the CDR3 is TGTGCCAGCAGCACTAGAGCCCAAGAGACCCAGTACTTC. Looking up the rest from reference TRBV5-4 and TRBJ2-5 gives the full variable domain: ETGVTQSPTHLIKTRGQQVTLRCSSQSGHNTVSWYQQALGQGPQFIFQYYREEENGRGNFPPRFSGLQFPNYSSELNVNALELDDSALYLCASSTRAQETQYFGPGTRLLVL.

The sample holds a few counts of this clone. This chain links TRBV18 with TRBJ1-6; D unclear. Germline assignment: CDR1 KGHSH and CDR2 LQKENI. The ends were cut back, 4 bases at V and 9 bases at J, with 13 bases in the middle. This CDR3 has 14 residues. CDR3 residues: CASSQNSRGSPLHF. CDR3 coding DNA: TGTGCCAGCTCACAAAATAGTCGGGGTTCACCCCTCCACTTT. Full variable domain (remainder filled in from reference TRBV18 and TRBJ1-6): NAGVMQNPRHLVRRRGQEARLRCSPMKGHSHVYWYRQLPEEGLKFMVYLQKENIIDESGMPKERFSAEFPKEGPSILRIQQVVRGDSAAYFCASSQNSRGSPLHFGNGTRLTVT.

This chain joins TRBV6-1 and TRBJ1-5; no definite D call. The V end was cut by 8 bases, the J end by 6 bases, with 14 bases between. This CDR3 comprises 13 residues. The germline V gene has CDR1 MNHNS and CDR2 SASEGT. The CDR3 is CASVQVPLQPQHF. CDR3 in DNA: TGTGCCAGCGTCCAGGTCCCCCTTCAGCCCCAGCATTTT.

The chain recombines TRBV27 with TRBJ2-2; TRBD2 might be the D (7 bases). The CDR3 loop spans 16 amino acids. Germline V gives CDR1 MNHEY, CDR2 SMNVEV (reference sequence). V was pared by 2 bases and J by 3 bases, with 13 bases between. CDR3 in DNA: TGTGCCAGCAGTTTAGAGGGGGGGGAATACACCGGGGAGCTGTTTTTT. Translated, it gives CASSLEGGEYTGELFF.

This sequence joins TRBV11-2 and TRBJ2-1; 11 bases match TRBD2. The CDR3 sequence is 15 residues long. Germline trimming cut 4 bases from V and 8 bases from J; bases unmatched to any gene: 7. In germline, CDR1 is SGHAT, CDR2 FQNNGV. CDR3 region: CASSYTTSGVDEQFF. The CDR3 DNA follows: TGTGCCAGCAGCTACACGACTAGCGGGGTCGATGAGCAGTTCTTC.

The chain combines TRBV6-5 with TRBJ2-5, with no clear D. The germline CDR1 and CDR2 sequences are MNHEY and SVGAGI. The V and J ends lost 6 bases and 2 bases respectively, with 16 bases between them. This CDR3 has 15 amino acids. CDR3 sequence (DNA): TGTGCCAGCAGACCCTCGCGACTGGTACAAGAGACCCAGTACTTC. Amino acids: CASRPSRLVQETQYF.

This clone was picked up a small number of times. CDR3 sequence reads: CASSIDRPEIGGYTF. The CDR3 nucleotides are TGCGCCAGCAGCATAGACAGGCCCGAAATCGGTGGCTACACCTTC. The chain combines TRBV5-1 with TRBJ1-2; tentatively, D is TRBD1 (6 bases). The V gene lost 4 bases and the J gene lost 7 bases, with 20 bases spanning the gap. The CDR3 runs to 15 residues. Per germline, CDR1 SGHRS and CDR2 YFSETQ.

The chain couples TRBV13 to TRBJ1-2; TRBD1 might be the D (5 bases). Trimming shortened V by 7 bases and J by 6 bases, and 15 bases separated the two germline ends. The CDR3 covers 13 residues. The germline V gene has CDR1 PRHDT and CDR2 FYEKMQ (reference sequence). CDR3 residues: CASKIKGRDGYTF. CDR3 nucleotides: TGTGCCAGCAAAATCAAGGGCAGGGATGGCTACACCTTC.